The TCR beta chain under discussion was sequenced for a study of brain T cells in children with intractable seizures. Trimming pared 4 bases from V and 0 bases from J, leaving 9 bases between. Germline V gene data show CDR1 as WSHSY and CDR2 as SAAADI. The CDR3 length is 14 residues. Time point meaning: blood from clinic visit 5 months post-surgery; TSC patient then seizure free. TCRdb keeps only in-frame clones here, not all; method: immunoSEQ multiplex PCR. The sample lists about 340,000 clones, approximately 93% occurring once. The clonotype originates from a boy in the first two years of life with tuberous sclerosis and intractable seizures. The chain employs TRBV10-2 and TRBJ1-1; D remains ambiguous. This material consisted of peripheral blood, taken roughly 5 months after surgery. CDR3 in DNA: TGCGCCAGCAGTGGTCGTCAGCTGAACACTGAAGCTTTCTTT. This encodes CASSGRQLNTEAFF.